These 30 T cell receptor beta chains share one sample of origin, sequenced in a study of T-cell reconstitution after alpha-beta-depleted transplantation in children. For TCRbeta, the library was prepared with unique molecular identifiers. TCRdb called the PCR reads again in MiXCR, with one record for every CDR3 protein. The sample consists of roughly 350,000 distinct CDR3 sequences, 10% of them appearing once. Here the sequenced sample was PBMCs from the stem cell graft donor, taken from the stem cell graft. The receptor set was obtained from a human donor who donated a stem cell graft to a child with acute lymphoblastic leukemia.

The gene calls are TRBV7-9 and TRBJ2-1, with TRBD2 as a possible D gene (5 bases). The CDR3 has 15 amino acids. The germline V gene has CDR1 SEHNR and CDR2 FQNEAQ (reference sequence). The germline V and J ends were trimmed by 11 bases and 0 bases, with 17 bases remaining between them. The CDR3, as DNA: TGTGCCGTCGGGATGGACCGGAACTCCTACAATGAGCAGTTCTTC. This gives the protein CAVGMDRNSYNEQFF.

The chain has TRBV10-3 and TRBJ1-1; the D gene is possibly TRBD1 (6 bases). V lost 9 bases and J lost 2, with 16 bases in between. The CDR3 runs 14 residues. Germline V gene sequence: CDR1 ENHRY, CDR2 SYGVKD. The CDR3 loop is CAIGGGTRNTEAFF. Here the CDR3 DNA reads TGTGCCATTGGGGGCGGGACAAGAAACACTGAAGCTTTCTTT.

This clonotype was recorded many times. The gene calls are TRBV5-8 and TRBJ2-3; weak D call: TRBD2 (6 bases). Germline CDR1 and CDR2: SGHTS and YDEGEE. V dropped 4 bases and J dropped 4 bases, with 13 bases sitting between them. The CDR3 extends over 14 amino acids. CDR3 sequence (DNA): TGTGCCAGCAGCGTACTAGCACCACCAGATACGCAGTATTTT. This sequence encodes CASSVLAPPDTQYF. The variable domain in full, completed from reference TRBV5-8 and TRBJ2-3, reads EAGVTQSPTHLIKTRGQQATLRCSPISGHTSVYWYQQALGLGLQFLLWYDEGEERNRGNFPPRFSGRQFPNYSSELNVNALELEDSALYLCASSVLAPPDTQYFGPGTRLTVL.

The CDR3 coding sequence is TGTGCCAGCAGCTTAGCCGGGACAGGCAGAGAGTTCTTC. It yields the protein CASSLAGTGREFF. This chain links TRBV7-9 with TRBJ2-1; TRBD1 matches at 8 bases. This CDR3 has 13 amino acids. Germline loops: CDR1 SEHNR, CDR2 FQNEAQ (reference sequence). V dropped 0 bases and J dropped 14; count of bases not matched to a gene: 6.

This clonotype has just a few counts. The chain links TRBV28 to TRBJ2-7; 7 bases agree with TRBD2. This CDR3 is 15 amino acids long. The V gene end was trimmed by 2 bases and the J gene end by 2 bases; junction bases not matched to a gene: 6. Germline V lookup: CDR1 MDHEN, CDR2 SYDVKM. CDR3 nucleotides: TGTGCCAGCAGTTTAGCGTTCGGGGGGACCTACGAGCAGTACTTC. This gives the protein CASSLAFGGTYEQYF. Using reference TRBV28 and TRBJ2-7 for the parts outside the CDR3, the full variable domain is DVKVTQSSRYLVKRTGEKVFLECVQDMDHENMFWYRQDPGLGLRLIYFSYDVKMKEKGDIPEGYSVSREKKERFSLILESASTNQTSMYLCASSLAFGGTYEQYFGPGTRLTVT.

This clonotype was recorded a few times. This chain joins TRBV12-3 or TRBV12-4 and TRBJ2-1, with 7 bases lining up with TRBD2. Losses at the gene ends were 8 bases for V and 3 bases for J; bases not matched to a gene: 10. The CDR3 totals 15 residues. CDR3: CASLPGTTYYNEQFF. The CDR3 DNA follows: TGTGCCAGCCTTCCCGGGACTACCTACTACAATGAGCAGTTCTTC.

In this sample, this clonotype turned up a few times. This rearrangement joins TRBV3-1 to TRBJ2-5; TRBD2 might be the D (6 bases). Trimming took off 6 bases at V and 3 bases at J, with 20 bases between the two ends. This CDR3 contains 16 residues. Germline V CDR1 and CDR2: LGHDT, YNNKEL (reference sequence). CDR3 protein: CASSPRCSGTEETQYF. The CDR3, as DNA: TGTGCCAGCAGTCCGCGTTGTAGCGGAACCGAAGAGACCCAGTACTTC.

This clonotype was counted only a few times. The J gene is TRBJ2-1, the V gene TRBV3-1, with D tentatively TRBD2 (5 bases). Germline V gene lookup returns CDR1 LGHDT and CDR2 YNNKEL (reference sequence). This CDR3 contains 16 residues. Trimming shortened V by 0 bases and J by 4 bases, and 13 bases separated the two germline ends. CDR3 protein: CASSQDHPSGYNEQFF. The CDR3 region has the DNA TGTGCCAGCAGCCAAGATCACCCTTCGGGGTACAATGAGCAGTTCTTC.

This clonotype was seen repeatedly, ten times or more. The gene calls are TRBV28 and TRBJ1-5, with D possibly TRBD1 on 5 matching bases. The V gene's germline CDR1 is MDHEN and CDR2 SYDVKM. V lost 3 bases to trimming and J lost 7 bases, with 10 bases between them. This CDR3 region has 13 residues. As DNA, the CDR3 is TGTGCCAGCAGTTTTCGGGGGGTCCAGCCCCAGCATTTT. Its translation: CASSFRGVQPQHF.

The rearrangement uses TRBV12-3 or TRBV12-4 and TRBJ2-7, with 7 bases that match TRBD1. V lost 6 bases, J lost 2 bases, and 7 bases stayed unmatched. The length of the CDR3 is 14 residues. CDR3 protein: CASRGVDRPYEQYF. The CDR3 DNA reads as TGTGCCAGCAGGGGGGTGGACAGGCCCTACGAGCAGTACTTC.

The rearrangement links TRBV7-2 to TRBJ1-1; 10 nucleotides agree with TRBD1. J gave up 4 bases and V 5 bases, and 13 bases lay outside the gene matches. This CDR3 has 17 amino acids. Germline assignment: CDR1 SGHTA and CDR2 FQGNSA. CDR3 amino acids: CASSPRHPGQGGTEAFF. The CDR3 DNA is TGTGCCAGCAGCCCCCGCCACCCAGGACAGGGGGGCACTGAAGCTTTCTTT.

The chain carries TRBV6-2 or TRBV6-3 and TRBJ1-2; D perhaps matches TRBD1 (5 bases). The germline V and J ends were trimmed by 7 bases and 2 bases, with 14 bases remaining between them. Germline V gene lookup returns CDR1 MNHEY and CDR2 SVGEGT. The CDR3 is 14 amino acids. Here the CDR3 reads CASTRTPENYGYTF. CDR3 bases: TGTGCCAGCACCCGGACACCGGAAAACTATGGCTACACCTTC.

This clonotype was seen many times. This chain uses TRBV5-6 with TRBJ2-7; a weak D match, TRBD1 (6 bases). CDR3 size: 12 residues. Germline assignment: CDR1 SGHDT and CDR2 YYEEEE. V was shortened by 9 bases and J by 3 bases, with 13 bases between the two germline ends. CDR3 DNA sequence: TGTGCCAACCTACAGGGAGTCTACGAGCAGTACTTC. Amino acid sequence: CANLQGVYEQYF.

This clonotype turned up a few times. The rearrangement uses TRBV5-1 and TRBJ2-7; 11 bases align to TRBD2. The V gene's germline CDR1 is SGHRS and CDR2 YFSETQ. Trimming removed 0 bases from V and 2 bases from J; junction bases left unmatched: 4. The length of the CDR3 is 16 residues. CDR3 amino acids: CASSLEGTSGPYEQYF. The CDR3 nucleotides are TGCGCCAGCAGCTTGGAAGGGACTAGCGGACCCTACGAGCAGTACTTC.

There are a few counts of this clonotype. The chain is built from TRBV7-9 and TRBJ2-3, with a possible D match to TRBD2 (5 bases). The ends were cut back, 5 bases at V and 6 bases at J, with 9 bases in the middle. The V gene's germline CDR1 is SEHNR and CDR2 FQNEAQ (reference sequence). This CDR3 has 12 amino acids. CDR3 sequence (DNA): TGTGCCAGCAGCCACCAGCGGGATACGCAGTATTTT. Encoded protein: CASSHQRDTQYF.

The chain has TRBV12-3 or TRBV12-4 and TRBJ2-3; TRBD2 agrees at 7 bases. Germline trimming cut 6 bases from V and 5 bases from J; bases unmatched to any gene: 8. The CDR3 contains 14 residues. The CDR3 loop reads CASRLGGSGDTQYF. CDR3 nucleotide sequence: TGTGCCAGCAGGCTGGGAGGGTCGGGAGATACGCAGTATTTT.

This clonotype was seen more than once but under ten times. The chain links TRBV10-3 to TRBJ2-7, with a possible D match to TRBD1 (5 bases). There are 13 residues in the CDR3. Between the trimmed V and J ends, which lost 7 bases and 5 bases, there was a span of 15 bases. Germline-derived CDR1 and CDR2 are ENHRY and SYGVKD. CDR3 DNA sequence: TGTGCCATCAATAGTCAGGGCCAGGACGAGCAGTACTTC. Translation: CAINSQGQDEQYF.

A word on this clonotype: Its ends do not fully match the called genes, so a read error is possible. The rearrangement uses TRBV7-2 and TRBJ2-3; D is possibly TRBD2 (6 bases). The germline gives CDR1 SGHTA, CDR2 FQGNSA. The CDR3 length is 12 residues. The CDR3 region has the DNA TGTGCCAGCAGCTTTGGGTGGGAGGCCCTCAGGTTC. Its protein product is CASSFGWEALRF.

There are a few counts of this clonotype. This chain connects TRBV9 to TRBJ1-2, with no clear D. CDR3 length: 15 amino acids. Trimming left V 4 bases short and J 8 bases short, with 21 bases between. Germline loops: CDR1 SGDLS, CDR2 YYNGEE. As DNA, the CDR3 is TGTGCCAGCAGCCCCCAGGCATCCTTGGGCGTGGGCTACACCTTC. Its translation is CASSPQASLGVGYTF. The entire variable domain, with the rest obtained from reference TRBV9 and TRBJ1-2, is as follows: DSGVTQTPKHLITATGQRVTLRCSPRSGDLSVYWYQQSLDQGLQFLIQYYNGEERAKGNILERFSAQQFPDLHSELNLSSLELGDSALYFCASSPQASLGVGYTFGSGTRLTVV.

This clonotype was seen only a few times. CDR3 in amino acids: CASSLVMGSSYNEQFF. Here the CDR3 DNA reads TGTGCCAGCAGCTTAGTGATGGGTAGCTCCTACAATGAGCAGTTCTTC. The chain uses TRBV7-9 and TRBJ2-1; D gene ambiguous. Germline V lookup: CDR1 SEHNR, CDR2 FQNEAQ (reference sequence). The V and J ends lost 1 base and 0 bases respectively, with 10 bases between them. The CDR3 loop spans 16 amino acids.

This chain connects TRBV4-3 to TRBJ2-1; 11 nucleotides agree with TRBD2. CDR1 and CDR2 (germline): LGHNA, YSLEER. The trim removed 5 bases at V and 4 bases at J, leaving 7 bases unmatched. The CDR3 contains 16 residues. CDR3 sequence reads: CASSTLSGREYNEQFF. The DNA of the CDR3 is TGCGCCAGCAGCACACTTAGCGGGAGGGAGTACAATGAGCAGTTCTTC.

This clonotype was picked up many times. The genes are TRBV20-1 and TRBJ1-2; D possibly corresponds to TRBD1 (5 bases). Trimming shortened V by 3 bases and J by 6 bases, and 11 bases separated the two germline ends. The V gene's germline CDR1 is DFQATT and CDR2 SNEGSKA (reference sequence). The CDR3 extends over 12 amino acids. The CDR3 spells CSASRWGDGYTF. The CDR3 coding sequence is TGCAGTGCTAGCCGATGGGGGGATGGCTACACCTTC.

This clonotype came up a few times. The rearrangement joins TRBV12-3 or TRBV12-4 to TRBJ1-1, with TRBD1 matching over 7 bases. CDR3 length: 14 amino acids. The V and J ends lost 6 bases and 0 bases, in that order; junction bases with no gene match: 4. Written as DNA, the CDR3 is TGTGCCAGCAGGAGGGACAGCATGAACACTGAAGCTTTCTTT. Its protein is CASRRDSMNTEAFF.

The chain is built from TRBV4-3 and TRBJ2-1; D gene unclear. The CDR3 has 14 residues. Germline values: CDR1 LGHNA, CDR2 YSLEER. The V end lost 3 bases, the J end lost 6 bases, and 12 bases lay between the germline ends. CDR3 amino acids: CASSQDERANEQFF. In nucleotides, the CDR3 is TGCGCCAGCAGCCAGGATGAGAGAGCCAATGAGCAGTTCTTC.

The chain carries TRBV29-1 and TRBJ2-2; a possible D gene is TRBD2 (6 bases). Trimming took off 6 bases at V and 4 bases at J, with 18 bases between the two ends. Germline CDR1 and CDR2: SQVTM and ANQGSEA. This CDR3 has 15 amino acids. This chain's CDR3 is CSVDPGRGLTGELFF. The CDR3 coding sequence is TGCAGCGTCGACCCGGGTCGGGGACTCACCGGGGAGCTGTTTTTT.

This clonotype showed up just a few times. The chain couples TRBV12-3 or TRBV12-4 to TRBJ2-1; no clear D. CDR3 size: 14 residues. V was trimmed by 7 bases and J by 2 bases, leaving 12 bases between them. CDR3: CASTSHLTYNEQFF. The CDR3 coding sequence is TGTGCCAGCACAAGCCACTTAACCTACAATGAGCAGTTCTTC.

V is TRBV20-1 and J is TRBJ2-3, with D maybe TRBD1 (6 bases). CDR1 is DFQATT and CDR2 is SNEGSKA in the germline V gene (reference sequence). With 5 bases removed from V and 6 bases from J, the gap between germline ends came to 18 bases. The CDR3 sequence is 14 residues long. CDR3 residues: CSAGTLIPADTQYF. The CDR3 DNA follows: TGCAGTGCTGGGACACTAATTCCTGCCGATACGCAGTATTTT.

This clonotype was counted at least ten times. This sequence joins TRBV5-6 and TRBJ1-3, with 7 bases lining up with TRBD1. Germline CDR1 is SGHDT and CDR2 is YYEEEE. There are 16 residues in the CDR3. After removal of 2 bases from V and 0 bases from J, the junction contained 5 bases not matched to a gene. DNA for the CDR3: TGTGCCAGCAGCTTCCCAGGGGGACCCTCTGGAAACACCATATATTTT. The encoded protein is CASSFPGGPSGNTIYF.

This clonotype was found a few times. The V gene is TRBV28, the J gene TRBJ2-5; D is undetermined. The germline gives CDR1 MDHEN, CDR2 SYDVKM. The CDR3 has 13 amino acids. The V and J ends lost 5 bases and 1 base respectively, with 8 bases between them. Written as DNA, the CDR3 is TGTGCCAGCAGTGGACCGACCCAAGAGACCCAGTACTTC. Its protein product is CASSGPTQETQYF.

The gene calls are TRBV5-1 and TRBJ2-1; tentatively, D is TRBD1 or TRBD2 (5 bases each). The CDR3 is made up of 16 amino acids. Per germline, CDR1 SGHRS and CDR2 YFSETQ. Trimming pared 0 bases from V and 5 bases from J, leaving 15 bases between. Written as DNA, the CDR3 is TGCGCCAGCAGCTTGGCCAGGGACCTACTAAACAATGAGCAGTTCTTC. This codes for CASSLARDLLNNEQFF.